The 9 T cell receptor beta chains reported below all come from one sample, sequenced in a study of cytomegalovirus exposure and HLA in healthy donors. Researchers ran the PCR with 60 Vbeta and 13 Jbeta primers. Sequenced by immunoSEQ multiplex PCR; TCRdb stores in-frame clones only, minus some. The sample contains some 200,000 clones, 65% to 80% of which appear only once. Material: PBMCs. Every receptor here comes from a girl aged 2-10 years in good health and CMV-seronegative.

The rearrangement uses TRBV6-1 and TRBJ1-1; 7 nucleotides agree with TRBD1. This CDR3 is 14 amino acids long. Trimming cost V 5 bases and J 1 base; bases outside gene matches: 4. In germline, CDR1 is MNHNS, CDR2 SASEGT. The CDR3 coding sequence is TGTGCCAGCAGTTGGACAGGAGAGAACACTGAAGCTTTCTTT. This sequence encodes CASSWTGENTEAFF.

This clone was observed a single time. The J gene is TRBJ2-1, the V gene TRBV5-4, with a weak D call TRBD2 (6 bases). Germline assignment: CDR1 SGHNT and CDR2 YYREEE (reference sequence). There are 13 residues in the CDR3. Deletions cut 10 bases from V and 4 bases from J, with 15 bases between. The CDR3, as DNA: TGTGCCGTCCGGGACTCGATATACAATGAGCAGTTCTTC. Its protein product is CAVRDSIYNEQFF.

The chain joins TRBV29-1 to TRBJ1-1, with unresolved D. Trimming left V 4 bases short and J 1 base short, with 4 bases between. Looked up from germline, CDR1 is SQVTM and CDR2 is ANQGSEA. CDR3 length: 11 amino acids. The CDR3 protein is CSVGQNTEAFF. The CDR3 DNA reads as TGCAGCGTTGGGCAGAACACTGAAGCTTTCTTT.

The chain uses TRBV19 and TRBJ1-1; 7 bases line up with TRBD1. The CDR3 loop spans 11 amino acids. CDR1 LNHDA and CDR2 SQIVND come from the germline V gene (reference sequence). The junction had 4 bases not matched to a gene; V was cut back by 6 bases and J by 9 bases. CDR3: CASSDREKAFF. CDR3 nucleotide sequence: TGTGCCAGTAGCGACAGGGAGAAAGCTTTCTTT.

As DNA, the CDR3 is TGTGCCAGCAGCCCGAAGGGGTCCCTCCAAGAGACCCAGTACTTC. This translates into CASSPKGSLQETQYF. V and J are TRBV5-4 and TRBJ2-5; tentatively, D is TRBD1 (5 bases). Germline V gene sequence: CDR1 SGHNT, CDR2 YYREEE (reference sequence). The CDR3 is made up of 15 amino acids. The V gene lost 4 bases and the J gene lost 1 base, with 14 bases spanning the gap.

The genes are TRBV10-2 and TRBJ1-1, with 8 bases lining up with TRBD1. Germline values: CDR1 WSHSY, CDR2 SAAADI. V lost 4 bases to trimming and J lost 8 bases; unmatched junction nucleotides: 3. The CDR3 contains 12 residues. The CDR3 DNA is TGCGCCAGCAGTGGAAGGGACAGGGAAGCTTTCTTT. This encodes CASSGRDREAFF.

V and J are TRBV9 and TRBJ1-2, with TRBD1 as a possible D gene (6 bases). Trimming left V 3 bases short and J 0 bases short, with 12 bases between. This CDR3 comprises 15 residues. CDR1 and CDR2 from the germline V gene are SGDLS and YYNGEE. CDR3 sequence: CASSGEQGTNYGYTF. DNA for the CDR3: TGTGCCAGCAGCGGGGAACAGGGAACTAACTATGGCTACACCTTC.

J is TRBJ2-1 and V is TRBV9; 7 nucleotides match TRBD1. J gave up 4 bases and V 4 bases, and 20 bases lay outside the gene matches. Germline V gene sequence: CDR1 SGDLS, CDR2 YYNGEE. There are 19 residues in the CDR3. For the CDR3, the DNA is TGTGCCAGCAGCTCCCCGGGACAGACCTATCTCGACCGTTACAATGAGCAGTTCTTC. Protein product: CASSSPGQTYLDRYNEQFF.

CDR3 sequence reads: CASSIGKNTEAFF. In DNA form, the CDR3 reads TGTGCCAGTAGTATAGGTAAGAACACTGAAGCTTTCTTT. The rearrangement uses TRBV19 and TRBJ1-1; D uncertain. This CDR3 is 13 amino acids long. V dropped 1 base and J dropped 1 base, with 4 bases sitting between them. Germline V gene lookup returns CDR1 LNHDA and CDR2 SQIVND (reference sequence).